A single sample gave rise to the 23 T cell receptor beta chains below, sequenced in a study of T cells in women clearing cervical HPV infection. Profiled with immunoSEQ multiplex PCR; TCRdb holds only in-frame clones, not every one. This sample's table has about 35,000 clones. The sample comprised blood buffy coat. These receptor sequences come from a woman between 18 and 69 years old with a cervical HPV16 infection that either progressed to CIN3+ or cleared (not recorded which).

Concerning this clone: From the germline J gene comes the end of the CDR3, since the read stops 3 residues before it. This rearrangement joins TRBV18 to TRBJ2-2, with a tentative D call TRBD1 (5 bases). Per the germline V gene, CDR1 is KGHSH and CDR2 is LQKENI. The CDR3 runs 15 residues. Deletions cut 4 bases from V and 0 bases from J, with 9 bases between. This CDR3 is CASSLPTANTGELFF. CDR3 DNA (partial): TGTGCCAGCTCACTTCCGACAGCGAACACCGGGGAG.

As for this clone: The CDR3 end is not reached by the read, which stops 3 residues before it; the germline J gene fills it in. The chain links TRBV30 to TRBJ1-2, with D unclear. The CDR3 covers 13 residues. CDR1 is GTSNPN and CDR2 is SVGIG in the germline V gene (reference sequence). CDR3 loop: CAWSQLSNYDYTF. The sequenced part of the CDR3 DNA is TGTGCCTGGAGCCAGTTGAGTAACTACGAC.

As concerns this clone: Read sequence stops 3 residues before the CDR3 end, and the germline J gene provides the missing end. The chain joins TRBV20-1 to TRBJ2-5; 8 nucleotides line up with TRBD1. The CDR3 length is 14 residues. From germline, CDR1 is DFQATT and CDR2 SNEGSKA (reference sequence). The CDR3: CSATGQGWTDTQYF. CDR3 DNA (partial): TGCAGTGCTACCGGACAGGGTTGGACAGATACC.

Worth noting for this clone: From the germline J gene comes the end of the CDR3, since the read stops 3 residues before it. The J gene is TRBJ2-1, the V gene TRBV10-1, with 15 bases lining up with TRBD2. The CDR3 is made up of 18 amino acids. V trimming: 9 bases; J trimming: 6 bases; junction bases outside the gene matches: 15. Per germline, CDR1 WNHNN and CDR2 SYGVQD (reference sequence). Here the CDR3 reads CASCGEGLAGGSCNEQFF. The covered CDR3 bases are TGCGCCAGTTGCGGCGAGGGACTAGCGGGGGGCTCGTGCAATGAG.

In regard to this clone: The CDR3 is cut off 3 residues early in the read; its end comes from the germline J gene. The chain combines TRBV7-7 with TRBJ2-3; possible D gene TRBD1, 5 bases. Germline CDR1 SSHAT, CDR2 FNYEAQ (reference sequence). There are 15 residues in the CDR3. The ends were cut back, 1 base at V and 0 bases at J, with 8 bases in the middle. The covered CDR3 bases are TGTGCCAGCAGCTTAGGAACAGGTAGCACAGATACG. Residues: CASSLGTGSTDT. The whole CDR3 sequence reads CASSLGTGSTDTQYF.

Notes on this clone: The read is 3 residues too short to cover the CDR3 end, so that end is filled in from the germline J gene. The chain uses TRBV2 and TRBJ2-2; unclear D gene. Per the germline V gene, CDR1 is SNHLY and CDR2 is FYNNEI. The CDR3 length is 12 residues. Here the CDR3 reads CASRQAGSSLFF. Incomplete CDR3 DNA: TGTGCCAGCAGGCAGGCCGGTTCGTCG.

With regard to this clone: The CDR3 is cut off 3 residues early in the read; its end comes from the germline J gene. The same CDR3 can be traced to other DNA sequences in this sample. The rearrangement uses TRBV2 and TRBJ1-2; 9 nucleotides match TRBD1. V trimming: 3 bases; J trimming: 5 bases; junction bases outside the gene matches: 7. The CDR3 has 15 amino acids. The germline gives CDR1 SNHLY, CDR2 FYNNEI. This chain's CDR3 is CASSEGTGSLYGYTF. The sequenced part of the CDR3 DNA is TGTGCCAGCAGTGAGGGGACAGGGTCGTTATATGGC.

In regard to this clone: Read coverage stops 3 residues before the CDR3 terminus; the germline J gene supplies the remainder. The J gene is TRBJ2-5, the V gene TRBV20-1; 9 bases line up with TRBD2. This CDR3 region has 14 residues. V lost 2 bases and J lost 1; bases outside the gene matches: 2. Germline values: CDR1 DFQATT, CDR2 SNEGSKA (reference sequence). CDR3 DNA, as far as it was read: TGCAGTGCTAGACCGGGACTAGCCCAAGAGACC. It codes for CSARPGLAQET. The entire CDR3 protein is CSARPGLAQETQYF.

Details on this clone: Coverage ceases 3 residues before the CDR3 finishes, and the germline J gene fills in the end. The rearrangement joins TRBV2 to TRBJ2-7, with TRBD2 matching 11 bases. CDR1 is SNHLY, CDR2 FYNNEI, per germline. The CDR3 spans 15 residues. After removal of 2 bases from V and 4 bases from J, the junction contained 4 bases not matched to a gene. The DNA read from the CDR3 is TGTGCCAGCAGTGAAAGGGCTAGCGGGGGGTACGAG. Translation: CASSERASGGYE. The full-length CDR3 reads as CASSERASGGYEQYF.

In the case of this clone: The DNA ends 3 residues before the CDR3 does, and the rest of the CDR3 is filled in from the germline J gene. J is TRBJ2-1 and V is TRBV6-2 or TRBV6-3, with 10 bases identical to TRBD2. The germline CDR1 and CDR2 sequences are MNHEY and SVGEGT. The CDR3 length is 15 residues. Trimming took 5 bases from V and 6 from J; bases not matched to a gene: 7. Partial CDR3 DNA: TGTGCCAGCAGTAGGACTAGCGGAGTACCCAATGAG. It yields the protein CASSRTSGVPNE. In full, the CDR3 is CASSRTSGVPNEQFF.

Details on this clone: The read ends 3 residues early relative to the CDR3; the germline J gene fills the gap. The chain is built from TRBV5-1 and TRBJ2-3; 15 nucleotides match TRBD2. Germline V gene sequence: CDR1 SGHRS, CDR2 YFSETQ. The junction had 10 bases not matched to a gene; V was cut back by 4 bases and J by 4 bases. The CDR3 extends over 18 amino acids. CDR3 bases read: TGCGCCAGCAGCATGGGGGGACTAGCGGGGGGTGCGGCAGATACG. This codes for CASSMGGLAGGAADT. The full CDR3 is CASSMGGLAGGAADTQYF. Variable domain in full (rest from reference TRBV5-1 and TRBJ2-3): KAGVTQTPRYLIKTRGQQVTLSCSPISGHRSVSWYQQTPGQGLQFLFEYFSETQRNKGNFPGRFSGRQFSNSRSEMNVSTLELGDSALYLCASSMGGLAGGAADTQYFGPGTRLTVL.

For this clone: The CDR3 is cut off 3 residues early in the read; its end comes from the germline J gene. The sample holds other DNA sequences that translate to the same CDR3. The chain has TRBV18 and TRBJ1-3, with D possibly TRBD1 on 6 matching bases. V was shortened by 5 bases and J by 0 bases, with 8 bases between the two germline ends. CDR1 and CDR2 (germline): KGHSH, LQKENI. The CDR3 has 14 amino acids. The CDR3 DNA, read in part, is TGTGCCAGCTCAGGACAGATCTCTGGAAACACC. Protein sequence: CASSGQISGNT. The whole CDR3 region reads CASSGQISGNTIYF.

Regarding this clone: The CDR3 end is not reached by the read, which stops 3 residues before it; the germline J gene fills it in. The gene calls are TRBV13 and TRBJ1-3; 9 bases align to TRBD1. This CDR3 is built from 16 residues. Germline V CDR1 and CDR2: PRHDT, FYEKMQ (reference sequence). The V and J ends lost 5 bases and 0 bases, in that order; junction bases with no gene match: 5. The covered CDR3 bases are TGTGCCAGCAGCCTCGGGACAGGGAGCTCTGGAAACACC. This codes for CASSLGTGSSGNT. The entire CDR3 reads CASSLGTGSSGNTIYF.

As for this clone: The sequence runs out 3 residues before the end of the CDR3; the remainder is reconstructed from the germline J gene. V usage is TRBV19 and J usage is TRBJ1-4; 8 bases map to TRBD1. The V gene's germline CDR1 is LNHDA and CDR2 SQIVND (reference sequence). The trim removed 6 bases at V and 4 bases at J, leaving 7 bases unmatched. The length of the CDR3 is 15 residues. The covered CDR3 bases are TGTGCCAGTAGAACCGGACAGGGCCTTAATGAAAAA. This translates into CASRTGQGLNEK. The complete CDR3 protein is CASRTGQGLNEKLFF.

Regarding this clone: Sequencing ends 3 residues short of the CDR3 end; the germline J gene provides the rest. The V and J genes are TRBV10-2 and TRBJ2-5; no reliable D call. Per germline, CDR1 WSHSY and CDR2 SAAADI. Trimming pared 3 bases from V and 5 bases from J, leaving 10 bases between. CDR3 length: 13 amino acids. The CDR3 loop reads CASSEIVRETQYF. Partial CDR3 DNA: TGCGCCAGCAGTGAAATAGTCAGGGAGACC.

As to this clone: The read halts 3 residues ahead of the CDR3 end, with the missing end drawn from the germline J gene. Within the sample, other DNA sequences also encode this same CDR3. V is TRBV2 and J is TRBJ2-3; 9 bases are shared with TRBD2. Germline values: CDR1 SNHLY, CDR2 FYNNEI. Losses at the gene ends were 2 bases for V and 3 bases for J; bases not matched to a gene: 3. This CDR3 contains 15 residues. The sequenced CDR3 bases are TGTGCCAGCAGTGAACTTGCGGGGGGGACAGATACG. It is translated as CASSELAGGTDT. The whole CDR3 sequence is CASSELAGGTDTQYF.

Turning to this clone: The read ends 3 residues before the CDR3 terminus; that terminus is restored from the germline J gene. The gene calls are TRBV2 and TRBJ2-3, with D possibly TRBD2 on 6 matching bases. This CDR3 is built from 13 residues. Germline V gene sequence: CDR1 SNHLY, CDR2 FYNNEI. This CDR3 reads CASSRAPGETQYF. The sequenced CDR3 bases are TGTGCCAGCAGCCGGGCCCCGGGGGAGACG.

CDR3 loop: CSASGRGETQYF. CDR3 DNA, as far as it was read: TGCAGTGCTAGCGGCAGGGGGGAGACC. This chain connects TRBV20-1 to TRBJ2-5, with 7 bases matching TRBD1. The read halts 3 residues ahead of the CDR3 end, with the missing end drawn from the germline J gene. Unmatched junction bases numbered 3, after V lost 3 bases and J lost 5 bases. The CDR3 is made up of 12 amino acids. CDR1 DFQATT and CDR2 SNEGSKA come from the germline V gene (reference sequence).

Points on this clone: The read ends 3 residues shy of where the CDR3 ends; the end is completed using the germline J gene. The chain couples TRBV5-1 to TRBJ2-1; 8 nucleotides match TRBD1. J lost 3 bases, V lost 2 bases, and 13 bases had no gene match. CDR1 is SGHRS, CDR2 YFSETQ, per germline. The CDR3 runs 18 residues. The chain's CDR3 is CASSFVRDRYLFYNEQFF. Incomplete CDR3 DNA: TGCGCCAGCAGCTTTGTCCGGGACAGGTACTTATTCTACAATGAG.

The CDR3 region is CASSRDRATTGELFF. The DNA read from the CDR3 is TGTGCCAGCAGTAGGGACAGGGCGACCACCGGGGAG. The gene calls are TRBV28 and TRBJ2-2, with TRBD1 matching 9 bases. Sequencing ends 3 residues short of the CDR3 end; the germline J gene provides the rest. CDR3 size: 15 residues. Germline CDR1 reads MDHEN; CDR2 reads SYDVKM. Trimming at V came to 5 bases and at J to 4 bases, leaving 5 bases not matched to a gene.

Comments on this clone: With the read ending 3 residues before the CDR3 end, the germline J gene is used to fill in that end. This sequence joins TRBV19 and TRBJ1-2; D unclear. The V and J ends lost 5 bases and 7 bases respectively, with 8 bases between them. In germline, CDR1 is LNHDA, CDR2 SQIVND (reference sequence). CDR3 length: 11 residues. CDR3 DNA, as far as it was read: TGTGCCAGTAGTTCCCCGGGTGGC. Encoded protein: CASSSPGG. The full-length CDR3 reads as CASSSPGGYTF.

On this clone itself: The read terminates 3 residues before the CDR3 end, so the remaining end is supplied by the germline J gene. The chain combines TRBV5-1 with TRBJ1-2; D possibly corresponds to TRBD1 (5 bases). Looked up from germline, CDR1 is SGHRS and CDR2 is YFSETQ. This CDR3 comprises 13 residues. CDR3 sequence reads: CASSFTGALGYTF. The CDR3 DNA, read in part, is TGCGCCAGCAGCTTTACAGGAGCCTTGGGC. Using reference TRBV5-1 and TRBJ1-2 for the parts outside the CDR3, the full variable domain is KAGVTQTPRYLIKTRGQQVTLSCSPISGHRSVSWYQQTPGQGLQFLFEYFSETQRNKGNFPGRFSGRQFSNSRSEMNVSTLELGDSALYLCASSFTGALGYTFGSGTRLTVV.

The CDR3 sequence is CASSLMSGGNTGELFF. The part of the CDR3 DNA that was read is TGTGCCAGCAGCTTGATGAGCGGGGGGAACACCGGGGAG. The J gene is TRBJ2-2, the V gene TRBV7-6; TRBD2 matches 8 bases. The sequenced fragment ends 3 residues before the CDR3 boundary, so the rest is inferred from the germline J gene. With 3 bases clipped from V and 1 base from J, the junction kept 4 bases outside the gene matches. Germline V gene lookup returns CDR1 SGHVS and CDR2 FNYEAQ. This CDR3 contains 16 residues.